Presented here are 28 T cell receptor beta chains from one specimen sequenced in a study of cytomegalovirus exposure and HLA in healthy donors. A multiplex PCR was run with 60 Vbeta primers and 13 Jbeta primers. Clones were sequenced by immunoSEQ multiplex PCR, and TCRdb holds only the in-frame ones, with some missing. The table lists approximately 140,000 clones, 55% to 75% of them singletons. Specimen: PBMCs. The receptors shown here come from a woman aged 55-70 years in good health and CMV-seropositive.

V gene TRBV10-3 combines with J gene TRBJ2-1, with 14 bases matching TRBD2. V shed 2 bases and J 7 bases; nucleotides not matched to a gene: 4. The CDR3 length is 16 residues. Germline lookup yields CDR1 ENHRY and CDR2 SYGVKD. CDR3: CAISEPGLAGVNEQFF. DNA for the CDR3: TGTGCCATCAGTGAGCCGGGACTAGCGGGAGTGAATGAGCAGTTCTTC.

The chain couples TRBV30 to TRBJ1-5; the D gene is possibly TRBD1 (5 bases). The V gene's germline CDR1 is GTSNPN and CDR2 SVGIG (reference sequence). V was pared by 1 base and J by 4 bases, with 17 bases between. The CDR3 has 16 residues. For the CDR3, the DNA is TGTGCCTGGAGTGCAGAGACAGTGGGGCCGAATCAGCCCCAGCATTTT. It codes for CAWSAETVGPNQPQHF.

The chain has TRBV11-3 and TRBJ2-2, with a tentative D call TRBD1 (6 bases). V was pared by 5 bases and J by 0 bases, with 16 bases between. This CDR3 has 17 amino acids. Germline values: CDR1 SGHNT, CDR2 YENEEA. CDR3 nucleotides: TGTGCCAGCAGCCCGAGGGCCGGGACAACGAACACCGGGGAGCTGTTTTTT. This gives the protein CASSPRAGTTNTGELFF.

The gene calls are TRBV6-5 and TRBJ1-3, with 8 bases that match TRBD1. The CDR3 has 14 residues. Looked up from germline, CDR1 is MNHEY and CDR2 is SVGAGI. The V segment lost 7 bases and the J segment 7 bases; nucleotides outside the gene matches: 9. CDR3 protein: CASTARQGRNTIYF. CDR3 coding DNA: TGTGCCAGCACCGCGAGACAGGGGCGGAACACCATATATTTT.

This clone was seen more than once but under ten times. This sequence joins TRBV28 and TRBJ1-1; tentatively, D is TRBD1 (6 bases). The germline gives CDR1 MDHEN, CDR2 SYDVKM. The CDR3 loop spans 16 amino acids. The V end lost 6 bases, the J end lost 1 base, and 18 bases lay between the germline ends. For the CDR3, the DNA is TGTGCCAGCAGCGCAACCAGGGGAAGAGGGAACACTGAAGCTTTCTTT. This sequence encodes CASSATRGRGNTEAFF.

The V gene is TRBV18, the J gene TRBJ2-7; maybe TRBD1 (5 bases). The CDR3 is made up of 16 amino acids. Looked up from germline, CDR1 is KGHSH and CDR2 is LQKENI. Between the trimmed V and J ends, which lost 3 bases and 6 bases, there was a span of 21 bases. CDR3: CASSPTRRGGQAEQYF. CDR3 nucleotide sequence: TGTGCCAGCTCACCCACCCGAAGGGGCGGCCAAGCCGAGCAGTACTTC.

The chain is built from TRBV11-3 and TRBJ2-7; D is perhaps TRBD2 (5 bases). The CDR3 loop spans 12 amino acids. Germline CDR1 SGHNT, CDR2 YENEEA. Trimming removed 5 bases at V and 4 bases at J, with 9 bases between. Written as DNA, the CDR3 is TGTGCCAGCAGCGGGTCGGGATACGAGCAGTACTTC. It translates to CASSGSGYEQYF.

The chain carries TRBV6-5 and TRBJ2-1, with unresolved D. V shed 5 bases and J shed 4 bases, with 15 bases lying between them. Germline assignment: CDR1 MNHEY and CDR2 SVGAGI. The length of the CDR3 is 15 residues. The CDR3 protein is CASSLYLAPYNEQFF. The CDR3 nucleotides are TGTGCCAGCAGTCTCTACCTCGCCCCATACAATGAGCAGTTCTTC.

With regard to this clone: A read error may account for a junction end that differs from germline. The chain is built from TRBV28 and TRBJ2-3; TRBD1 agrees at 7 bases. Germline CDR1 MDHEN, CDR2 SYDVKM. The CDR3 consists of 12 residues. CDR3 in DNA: TGTGCCAGCAGTTTAAGGCTTACAGGGGAAGGTTTT. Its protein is CASSLRLTGEGF. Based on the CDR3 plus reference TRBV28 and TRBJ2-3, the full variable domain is DVKVTQSSRYLVKRTGEKVFLECVQDMDHENMFWYRQDPGLGLRLIYFSYDVKMKEKGDIPEGYSVSREKKERFSLILESASTNQTSMYLCASSLRLTGEGFGPGTRLTVL.

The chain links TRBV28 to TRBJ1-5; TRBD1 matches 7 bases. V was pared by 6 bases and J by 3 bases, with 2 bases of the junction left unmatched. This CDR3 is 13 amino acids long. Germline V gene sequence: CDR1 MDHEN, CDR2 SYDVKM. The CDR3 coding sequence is TGTGCCAGCAGGGGACAGTTCAATCAGCCCCAGCATTTT. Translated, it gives CASRGQFNQPQHF.

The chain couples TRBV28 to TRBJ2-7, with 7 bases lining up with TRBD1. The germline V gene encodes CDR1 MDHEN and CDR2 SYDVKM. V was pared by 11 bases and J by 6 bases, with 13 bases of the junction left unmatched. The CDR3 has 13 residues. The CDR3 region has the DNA TGTGCCTCGAGACGGGACAGCCTCAGCGAGCAGTACTTC. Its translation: CASRRDSLSEQYF.

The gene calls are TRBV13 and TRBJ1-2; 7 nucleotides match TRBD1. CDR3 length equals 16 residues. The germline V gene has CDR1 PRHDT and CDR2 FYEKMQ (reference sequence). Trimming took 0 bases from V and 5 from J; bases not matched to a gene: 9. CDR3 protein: CASSLGIPTGNYGYTF. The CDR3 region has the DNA TGTGCCAGCAGCTTAGGGATACCGACAGGGAATTATGGCTACACCTTC.

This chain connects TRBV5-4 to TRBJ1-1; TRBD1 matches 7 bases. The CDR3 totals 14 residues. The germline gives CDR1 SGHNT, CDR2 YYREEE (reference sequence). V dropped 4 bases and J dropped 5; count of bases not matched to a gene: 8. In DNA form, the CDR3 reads TGTGCCAGCAGCCGACAGGGAGAGGGGACTGAAGCTTTCTTT. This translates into CASSRQGEGTEAFF.

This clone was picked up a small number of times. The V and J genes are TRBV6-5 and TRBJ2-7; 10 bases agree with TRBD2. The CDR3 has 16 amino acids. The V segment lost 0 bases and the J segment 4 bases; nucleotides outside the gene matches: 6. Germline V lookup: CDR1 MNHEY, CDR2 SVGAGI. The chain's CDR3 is CASSYSLVAGGYEQYF. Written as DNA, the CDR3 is TGTGCCAGCAGTTACTCGTTGGTAGCGGGAGGTTACGAGCAGTACTTC.

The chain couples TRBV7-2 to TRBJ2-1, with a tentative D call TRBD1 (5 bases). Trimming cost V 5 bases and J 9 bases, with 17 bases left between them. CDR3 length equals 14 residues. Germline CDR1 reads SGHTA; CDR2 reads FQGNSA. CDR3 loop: CASSRSPLGVEQFF. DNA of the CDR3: TGTGCCAGCAGCCGGTCCCCGCTAGGGGTTGAGCAGTTCTTC.

The CDR3 loop is CASSQDSGLGTYEQYF. The DNA of the CDR3 is TGCGCCAGCAGCCAAGATTCCGGACTGGGAACCTACGAGCAGTACTTC. This rearrangement joins TRBV4-3 to TRBJ2-7, with D possibly being TRBD2 (5 bases). CDR1 and CDR2 (germline): LGHNA, YSLEER. This CDR3 contains 16 residues. Trimming shortened V by 0 bases and J by 2 bases, and 14 bases separated the two germline ends.

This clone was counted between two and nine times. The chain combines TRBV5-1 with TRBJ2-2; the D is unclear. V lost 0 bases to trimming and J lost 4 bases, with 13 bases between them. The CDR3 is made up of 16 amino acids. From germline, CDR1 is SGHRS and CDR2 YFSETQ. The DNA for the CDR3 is TGCGCCAGCAGCTTGGCAGGCAGATCAGGCACCGGGGAGCTGTTTTTT. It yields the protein CASSLAGRSGTGELFF.

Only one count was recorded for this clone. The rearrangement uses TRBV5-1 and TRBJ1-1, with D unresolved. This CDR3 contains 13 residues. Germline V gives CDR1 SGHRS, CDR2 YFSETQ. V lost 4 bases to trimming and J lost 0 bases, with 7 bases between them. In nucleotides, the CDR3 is TGCGCCAGCAGCCGGGAGGTGAACACTGAAGCTTTCTTT. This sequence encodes CASSREVNTEAFF.

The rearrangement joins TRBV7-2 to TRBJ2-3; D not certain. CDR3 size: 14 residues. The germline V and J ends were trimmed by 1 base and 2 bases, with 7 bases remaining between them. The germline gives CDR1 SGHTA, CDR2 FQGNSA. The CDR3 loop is CASSLVSNTDTQYF. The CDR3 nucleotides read TGTGCCAGCAGCTTAGTTTCTAACACAGATACGCAGTATTTT.

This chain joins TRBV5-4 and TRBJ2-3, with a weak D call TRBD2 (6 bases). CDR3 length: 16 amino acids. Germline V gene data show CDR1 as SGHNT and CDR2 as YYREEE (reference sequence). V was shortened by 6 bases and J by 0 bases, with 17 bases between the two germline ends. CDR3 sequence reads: CASNSRTGTSTDTQYF. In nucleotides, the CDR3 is TGTGCCAGCAACAGTCGTACCGGGACTAGCACAGATACGCAGTATTTT. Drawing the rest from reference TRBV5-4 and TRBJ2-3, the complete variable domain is ETGVTQSPTHLIKTRGQQVTLRCSSQSGHNTVSWYQQALGQGPQFIFQYYREEENGRGNFPPRFSGLQFPNYSSELNVNALELDDSALYLCASNSRTGTSTDTQYFGPGTRLTVL.

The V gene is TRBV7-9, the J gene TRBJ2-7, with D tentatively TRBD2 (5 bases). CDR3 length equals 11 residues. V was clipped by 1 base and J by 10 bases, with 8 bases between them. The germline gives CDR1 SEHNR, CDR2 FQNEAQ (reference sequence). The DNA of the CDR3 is TGTGCCAGCAGCTTAGGAGGGAGTCAGTACTTC. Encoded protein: CASSLGGSQYF.

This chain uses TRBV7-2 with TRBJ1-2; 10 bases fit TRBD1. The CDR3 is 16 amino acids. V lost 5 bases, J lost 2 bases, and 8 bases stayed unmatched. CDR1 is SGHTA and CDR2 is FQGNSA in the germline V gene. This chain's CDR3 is CASSEFKTGGNYGYTF. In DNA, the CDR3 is TGTGCCAGCAGCGAATTCAAGACAGGGGGCAACTATGGCTACACCTTC.

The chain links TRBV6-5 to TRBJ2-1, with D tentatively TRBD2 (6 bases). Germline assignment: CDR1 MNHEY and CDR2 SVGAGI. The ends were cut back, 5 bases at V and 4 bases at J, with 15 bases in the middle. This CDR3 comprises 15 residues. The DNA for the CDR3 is TGTGCCAGCAGTCGCCGGGACTCCCCATACAATGAGCAGTTCTTC. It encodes CASSRRDSPYNEQFF.

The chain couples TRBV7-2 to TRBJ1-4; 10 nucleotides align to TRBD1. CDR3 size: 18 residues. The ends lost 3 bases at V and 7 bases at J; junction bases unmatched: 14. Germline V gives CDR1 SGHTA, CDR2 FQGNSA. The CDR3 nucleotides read TGTGCCAGCAGCTTCTCCGGGACAGGGGCAATAGGTAGTGAAAAACTGTTTTTT. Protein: CASSFSGTGAIGSEKLFF.

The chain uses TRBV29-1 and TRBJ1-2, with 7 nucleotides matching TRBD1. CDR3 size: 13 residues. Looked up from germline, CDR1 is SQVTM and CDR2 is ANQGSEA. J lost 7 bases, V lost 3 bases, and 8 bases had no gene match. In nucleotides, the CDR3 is TGCAGCGTTGAGAGACAGGGTGACGGTGGCTACACCTTC. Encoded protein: CSVERQGDGGYTF.

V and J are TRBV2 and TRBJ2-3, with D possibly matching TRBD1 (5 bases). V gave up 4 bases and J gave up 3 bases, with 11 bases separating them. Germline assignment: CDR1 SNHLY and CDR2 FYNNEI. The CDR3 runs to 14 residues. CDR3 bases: TGTGCCAGCAGTGGACAGATGGCTACAGATACGCAGTATTTT. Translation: CASSGQMATDTQYF. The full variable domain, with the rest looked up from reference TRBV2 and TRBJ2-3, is EPEVTQTPSHQVTQMGQEVILRCVPISNHLYFYWYRQILGQKVEFLVSFYNNEISEKSEIFDDQFSVERPDGSNFTLKIRSTKLEDSAMYFCASSGQMATDTQYFGPGTRLTVL.

In nucleotides, the CDR3 is TGTGCCAGCAGTTTATTGAGTTTGAACACCGGGGAGCTGTTTTTT. Translation gives CASSLLSLNTGELFF. The rearrangement links TRBV28 to TRBJ2-2, with D hard to call. Germline lookup yields CDR1 MDHEN and CDR2 SYDVKM. CDR3 length: 15 residues. Trimming pared 1 base from V and 1 base from J, leaving 7 bases between.

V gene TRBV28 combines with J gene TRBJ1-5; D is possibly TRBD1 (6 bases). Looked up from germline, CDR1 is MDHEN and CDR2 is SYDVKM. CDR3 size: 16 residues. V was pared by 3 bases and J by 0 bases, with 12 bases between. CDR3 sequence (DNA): TGTGCCAGCAGTTTCAGGACAGATAGTAGCAATCAGCCCCAGCATTTT. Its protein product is CASSFRTDSSNQPQHF.